The rows below give T cell receptor beta chains drawn from one sample of a study of T cell repertoires in cytomegalovirus infection. TCRdb analysed the reads with MiXCR anew, one entry per CDR3 protein. The sample lists approximately 71,000 distinct CDR3 sequences, 4% seen once, with less than 25% in the top ten. What was sequenced was PBMCs. The receptors were gathered from a human donor in good health (CMV status not recorded). Some clones in this sample may be carry-over from other donors' samples. CDR3s include the opening cysteine and the closing phenylalanine or tryptophan. The D gene is left open where the match is weak. Expanded clones are given a class, and other clones once, few, many or no size at all.

clone_size j_call v_call d_call cdr3_aa
many TRBJ1-5 TRBV20-1 - CSARDPRGLTNQPQHF
many TRBJ2-4 TRBV6-6 - CASSSSGGAKNIQYF
many TRBJ2-6 TRBV28 - CASSRTAPGANVLTF
many TRBJ2-5 TRBV6-5 TRBD1 CASSRTGDSGETQYF
- TRBJ2-3 TRBV7-8 - CTCREGFTVKQYF
many TRBJ1-1 TRBV7-2 - CASSRDSNTEAFF
many TRBJ2-7 TRBV28 - CASSAPGTATYEQYF
many TRBJ2-7 TRBV7-2 - CASSLYSGGESEQYF
many TRBJ2-5 TRBV7-2 TRBD2 CASSFTSDYQETQYF
- TRBJ2-3 TRBV7-2 - CASSLGVGIGTDTQYF
many TRBJ2-3 TRBV10-3 - CAIGRGTDTQYF
- TRBJ2-7 TRBV7-2 - CASSLGNRDEQYF
many TRBJ2-3 TRBV7-2 TRBD2 CASSTSGSTDTQYF
many TRBJ1-2 TRBV7-8 - CASTGEGTNYGYTF
many TRBJ2-2 TRBV6-2/TRBV6-3 TRBD2 CASSYRRGGRNTGELFF
many TRBJ2-5 TRBV6-5 - CASRRTEQETQYF
many TRBJ1-5 TRBV4-1 - CASSQTQGGQPQHF
many TRBJ2-7 TRBV12-5 TRBD1 CASGLVQVRGSYEQYF
many TRBJ1-3 TRBV7-2 - CASSLAVTSSGNTIYF
many TRBJ1-3 TRBV12-3/TRBV12-4 - CASSLFLRAGNTIYF
many TRBJ2-1 TRBV7-6 TRBD2 CASSPNPPAAGGYNEQFF
few TRBJ1-1 TRBV7-3 - CASRFQVDTEAFF
many TRBJ2-3 TRBV28 TRBD2 CASSFGLAVDTQYF
- TRBJ2-1 TRBV5-1 TRBD1 CASSLEGQGANEQFF
many TRBJ2-7 TRBV28 TRBD2 CASGKTSGSYEQYF
many TRBJ2-3 TRBV7-2 - CASSPPATDTQYF
many TRBJ2-1 TRBV12-3/TRBV12-4 - CASSFGALSNEQFF
- TRBJ2-3 TRBV7-2 - CASSPSSRGSTDTQYF